These T cell receptor beta chains were read from a single sample in a study of memory CD4+ T cells and cytomegalovirus serostatus. Libraries were prepared by immunoSEQ multiplex PCR; TCRdb keeps only in-frame clonotypes and omits some of them. The repertoire consists of under 40,000 clones, with around 80% occurring once and the leading ten covering 5.3%. Input material: memory CD4+ T cells from blood. These receptors were obtained from an adult in good health and CMV-seropositive. Each CDR3 is given with its conserved first and last residue. The order of the fields is J gene, clone size, V gene, D gene, CDR3 protein, CDR3 DNA. A D gene is named only where the DNA matches it firmly. Clone size is given for some rows only: seen once, a few or many times, or a class if the clone is expanded.

TRBJ2-6,-,TRBV28,-,CASSFGDGTGANVLTF,TGTGCCAGCAGTTTTGGAGACGGAACCGGGGCCAACGTCCTGACTTTC
TRBJ2-1,-,TRBV5-1,TRBD1,CASSPDRVGKGNEQFF,TGCGCCAGCAGCCCAGACAGGGTAGGGAAGGGCAATGAGCAGTTCTTC
TRBJ1-5,-,TRBV19,-,CASSIGGYSNQPQHF,TGTGCCAGTAGTATAGGAGGTTATAGCAATCAGCCCCAGCATTTT
TRBJ1-1,-,TRBV5-6,TRBD1,CASSLDRANTEAFF,TGTGCCAGCAGCCTAGACAGGGCGAACACTGAAGCTTTCTTT
TRBJ2-5,-,TRBV15,TRBD2,CATSRDSGETQYF,TGTGCCACCAGCAGGGATAGCGGGGAGACCCAGTACTTC
TRBJ1-5,-,TRBV7-6,-,CASSLAIDSNQPQHF,TGTGCCAGCAGCTTAGCTATTGATAGCAATCAGCCCCAGCATTTT
TRBJ2-5,once,TRBV6-1,-,CASSAGDYLTQETQYF,TGTGCCAGCAGTGCGGGAGATTATTTGACTCAAGAGACCCAGTACTTC
TRBJ1-1,-,TRBV5-1,TRBD1,CASSRDRKNTEAFF,TGCGCCAGCAGCCGGGACAGGAAGAACACTGAAGCTTTCTTT
TRBJ2-1,-,TRBV2,TRBD1,CASMRPGGFTEQFF,TGTGCCAGCATGAGGCCAGGGGGATTTACAGAGCAGTTCTTC
TRBJ1-1,-,TRBV6-1,-,CASSLQGKNTEAFF,TGTGCCAGCAGCTTGCAGGGGAAGAACACTGAAGCTTTCTTT
TRBJ1-5,-,TRBV2,TRBD1,CASSGTGGSNQPQHF,TGTGCCAGCAGCGGGACAGGGGGGAGCAATCAGCCCCAGCATTTT
TRBJ2-4,-,TRBV4-1,-,CASSQVERGGLAKNIQYF,TGCGCCAGCAGCCAAGTGGAAAGGGGTGGGTTAGCCAAAAACATTCAGTACTTC
TRBJ2-5,-,TRBV5-1,TRBD1,CASSLAGTGEETQYF,TGCGCCAGCAGCTTGGCAGGGACAGGGGAAGAGACCCAGTACTTC
TRBJ1-1,-,TRBV21-1,-,CASSKVGHDQNTEAFF,TGTGCCAGCAGCAAAGTAGGACACGATCAGAACACTGAAGCTTTCTTT
TRBJ2-7,-,TRBV6-6,TRBD2,CASSPSGGLEQYF,TGTGCCAGCAGTCCTAGCGGCGGGTTGGAGCAGTACTTC
TRBJ2-3,-,TRBV6-5,TRBD2,CASTLTSNADTQYF,TGTGCCAGCACCCTGACTAGCAACGCAGATACGCAGTATTTT
TRBJ2-5,-,TRBV6-5,-,CAAAAPPPGSQYF,TGTGCCGCAGCGGCACCCCCCCCCGGGTCCCAGTACTTC
TRBJ1-5,-,TRBV18,TRBD1,CASSPGQGGQPQHF,TGTGCCAGCTCACCAGGACAGGGGGGTCAGCCCCAGCATTTT
TRBJ2-2,-,TRBV6-1,-,CASSEWAGTGELFF,TGTGCCAGCAGTGAATGGGCAGGGACCGGGGAGCTGTTTTTT
TRBJ2-5,-,TRBV7-7,-,CASSPQTQETQYF,TGTGCTAGCAGCCCTCAGACCCAAGAGACCCAGTACTTC
TRBJ1-5,-,TRBV7-2,-,CASSLLRDQPQHF,TGTGCCAGCAGCCTACTCAGGGATCAGCCCCAGCATTTT
TRBJ2-7,-,TRBV15,-,CATSREGTGPYEQYF,TGTGCCACCAGCAGAGAAGGGACGGGGCCCTACGAGCAGTACTTC
TRBJ2-7,once,TRBV29-1,-,CSVDLGPGSYEQYF,TGCAGCGTTGACCTCGGCCCGGGGAGTTACGAGCAGTACTTC
TRBJ2-1,-,TRBV7-8,-,CASSRHRDGKNEQFF,TGTGCCAGCAGCCGACACCGGGACGGAAAAAATGAGCAGTTCTTC
TRBJ2-1,-,TRBV7-6,TRBD1,CASSSDGTGGRYNEQFF,TGTGCCAGCAGCTCTGATGGGACAGGGGGGCGATACAATGAGCAGTTCTTC
TRBJ1-1,-,TRBV4-1,TRBD1,CASSQDTQGVGTEAFF,TGCGCCAGCAGCCAAGATACCCAGGGGGTGGGGACTGAAGCTTTCTTT
TRBJ1-1,-,TRBV28,-,CASTYVRQDPNTEAFF,TGTGCCAGCACCTACGTCAGACAGGACCCAAACACTGAAGCTTTCTTT
TRBJ2-2,-,TRBV7-2,-,CASSLGWTTTTGELFF,TGTGCCAGCAGCTTAGGTTGGACTACCACCACCGGGGAGCTGTTTTTT
TRBJ1-3,few,TRBV5-6,-,CASSFPEGNVGNTIYF,TGTGCCAGCAGCTTCCCCGAGGGAAACGTAGGAAACACCATATATTTT
TRBJ1-5,few,TRBV6-5,-,CASSFTGTQPQHF,TGTGCCAGCAGTTTCACAGGGACTCAGCCCCAGCATTTT
TRBJ2-4,-,TRBV14,-,CASSQSAGRGNIQYF,TGTGCCAGCAGCCAAAGCGCGGGGCGAGGAAACATTCAGTACTTC
TRBJ2-7,-,TRBV11-2,TRBD1,CASSPGTGEREQYF,TGTGCCAGCAGCCCCGGGACAGGGGAACGCGAGCAGTACTTC
TRBJ2-4,-,TRBV27,-,CASSPRLGLVKNIQYF,TGTGCCAGCAGTCCCCGCCTGGGGCTTGTCAAAAACATTCAGTACTTC
TRBJ1-1,-,TRBV10-3,-,CAISESARGGTEAFF,TGTGCCATCAGTGAGTCGGCGAGGGGAGGCACTGAAGCTTTCTTT
TRBJ2-3,once,TRBV9,-,CASSVDQGDTQYF,TGTGCCAGCAGCGTAGATCAGGGAGATACGCAGTATTTT
TRBJ1-2,-,TRBV6-1,-,CASRDPYYGYTF,TGTGCCAGCAGGGACCCTTACTATGGCTACACCTTC
TRBJ2-5,-,TRBV11-2,-,CASTTRGGETQYF,TGTGCCAGCACCACCCGGGGTGGGGAGACCCAGTACTTC
TRBJ2-4,-,TRBV6-5,-,CASSTMVGNIQYF,TGTGCCAGCAGTACAATGGTAGGAAACATTCAGTACTTC
TRBJ2-3,-,TRBV2,-,CASSELGGEADTQYF,TGTGCCAGCAGTGAGTTAGGAGGGGAAGCAGATACGCAGTATTTT